This passage covers 24 T cell receptor beta chains from one sample sequenced in a study of T-cell memory formation after mild COVID-19. A single record per CDR3 protein comes from TCRdb applying MiXCR to the 5' RACE reads. The sample shows approximately 570,000 distinct CDR3 sequences, roughly 17% of them seen only once. Specimen: PBMCs or a T cell subset sorted from them (not recorded which). The receptors stem from an adult woman who had mild COVID-19 (a few samples of this study predate the infection). Cell type and time point are not known.

This chain connects TRBV5-1 to TRBJ2-5, with 9 nucleotides matching TRBD1. V lost 4 bases to trimming and J lost 0 bases; unmatched junction nucleotides: 4. This CDR3 has 15 amino acids. The germline V gene encodes CDR1 SGHRS and CDR2 YFSETQ. In nucleotides, the CDR3 is TGCGCCAGCAGCAGCGGGACAGGGTACCAAGAGACCCAGTACTTC. Its protein product is CASSSGTGYQETQYF.

The chain has TRBV19 and TRBJ2-7; possible D gene TRBD2, 6 bases. V lost 3 bases and J lost 0, with 12 bases in between. The CDR3 consists of 15 residues. Germline V CDR1 and CDR2: LNHDA, SQIVND (reference sequence). CDR3 loop: CASSIDGTYSYEQYF. The CDR3 bases are TGTGCCAGTAGTATCGATGGGACTTACTCCTACGAGCAGTACTTC.

The CDR3 bases are TGTGCCAGCAGCTTAGTATACGGATACAATGAGCAGTTCTTC. Protein product: CASSLVYGYNEQFF. The chain joins TRBV11-2 to TRBJ2-1; no definite D call. The CDR3 runs 14 residues. Germline assignment: CDR1 SGHAT and CDR2 FQNNGV. Trimming removed 1 base from V and 4 bases from J, with 8 bases in between.

A few counts support this clonotype. V usage is TRBV4-3 and J usage is TRBJ2-2; the D gene is possibly TRBD1 (6 bases). Germline assignment: CDR1 LGHNA and CDR2 YSLEER. The germline V and J ends were trimmed by 1 base and 7 bases, with 13 bases remaining between them. The CDR3 length is 15 residues. This chain's CDR3 is CASSQVPGVDGELFF. In nucleotides, the CDR3 is TGCGCCAGCAGCCAAGTTCCAGGGGTGGACGGGGAGCTGTTTTTT.

This clonotype has a handful of counts. This chain uses TRBV7-8 with TRBJ2-7; 7 bases are a match to TRBD1. This CDR3 spans 15 amino acids. Losses at the gene ends were 1 base for V and 2 bases for J; bases not matched to a gene: 5. In germline, CDR1 is SGHVS, CDR2 FQNEAQ. The CDR3 nucleotides are TGTGCCAGCAGCTTAGTGACAGGGTCAACCTACGAGCAGTACTTC. Protein sequence: CASSLVTGSTYEQYF. The complete variable domain, with remaining parts taken from reference TRBV7-8 and TRBJ2-7, reads GAGVSQSPRYKVAKRGQDVALRCDPISGHVSLFWYQQALGQGPEFLTYFQNEAQLDKSGLPSDRFFAERPEGSVSTLKIQRTQQEDSAVYLCASSLVTGSTYEQYFGPGTRLTVT.

The sample holds a few counts of this clonotype. V and J are TRBV29-1 and TRBJ2-1, with 12 bases matching TRBD2. The germline V gene has CDR1 SQVTM and CDR2 ANQGSEA. The CDR3 contains 14 residues. V was clipped by 2 bases and J by 12 bases; unmatched bases: 8. The CDR3 coding sequence is TGCAGCGTTGAAACATCTAGCGGGGGGGCAGGGCAGTTCTTC. Translating gives CSVETSSGGAGQFF.

This clonotype came up a few times. J is TRBJ2-5 and V is TRBV12-3 or TRBV12-4, with 11 bases identical to TRBD2. The CDR3 is made up of 16 amino acids. V lost 3 bases, J lost 1 base, and 4 bases stayed unmatched. CDR3 amino acids: CASSLRTSGGQETQYF. The CDR3 DNA reads as TGTGCCAGCAGTTTGCGTACTAGCGGGGGCCAAGAGACCCAGTACTTC.

V is TRBV6-2 or TRBV6-3 and J is TRBJ1-2; no clear D gene. This CDR3 has 12 amino acids. CDR1 and CDR2 (germline): MNHEY, SVGEGT. The ends were cut back, 5 bases at V and 2 bases at J, with 6 bases in the middle. CDR3 loop: CASSQTNYGYTF. The CDR3 region has the DNA TGTGCCAGCAGTCAGACAAACTATGGCTACACCTTC.

This rearrangement joins TRBV14 to TRBJ2-1, with TRBD1 identical over 8 bases. This CDR3 region has 17 residues. The V gene's germline CDR1 is SGHDN and CDR2 FVKESK. Trimming removed 4 bases from V and 4 bases from J; junction bases left unmatched: 12. The CDR3 DNA reads as TGTGCCAGCAGCCGAACAAAAGGACAGGGTTGGTACAATGAGCAGTTCTTC. Its protein is CASSRTKGQGWYNEQFF. Filled out from reference TRBV14 and TRBJ2-1, the complete variable domain reads EAGVTQFPSHSVIEKGQTVTLRCDPISGHDNLYWYRRVMGKEIKFLLHFVKESKQDESGMPNNRFLAERTGGTYSTLKVQPAELEDSGVYFCASSRTKGQGWYNEQFFGPGTRLTVL.

This chain uses TRBV3-1 with TRBJ1-4; D uncertain. With 4 bases removed from V and 14 bases from J, the gap between germline ends came to 11 bases. Germline V gene sequence: CDR1 LGHDT, CDR2 YNNKEL (reference sequence). CDR3 length: 11 amino acids. The CDR3 sequence: CASSLDRSLFF. As DNA, the CDR3 is TGTGCCAGCAGCCTAGATCGGTCGCTGTTTTTT.

The chain joins TRBV12-3 or TRBV12-4 to TRBJ2-1; D may be TRBD2 (6 bases). This CDR3 has 13 amino acids. The germline V and J ends were trimmed by 3 bases and 5 bases, with 8 bases remaining between them. The CDR3 sequence is CASSLGTHNEQFF. In DNA, the CDR3 is TGTGCCAGCAGTTTGGGGACTCACAATGAGCAGTTCTTC.

The CDR3 DNA reads TGCGCCAGCAGCAGGGGACTGGAAACGATCTATGGCTACACCTTC. Its translation: CASSRGLETIYGYTF. This chain links TRBV5-1 with TRBJ1-2, with D perhaps TRBD1 (5 bases). This CDR3 spans 15 amino acids. Germline CDR1 reads SGHRS; CDR2 reads YFSETQ. Trimming took off 4 bases at V and 4 bases at J, with 17 bases between the two ends. Full variable domain (outside the CDR3, taken from reference TRBV5-1 and TRBJ1-2): KAGVTQTPRYLIKTRGQQVTLSCSPISGHRSVSWYQQTPGQGLQFLFEYFSETQRNKGNFPGRFSGRQFSNSRSEMNVSTLELGDSALYLCASSRGLETIYGYTFGSGTRLTVV.

The CDR3: CAWTSGRDNEQFF. As DNA, the CDR3 is TGTGCCTGGACTAGCGGGAGAGACAATGAGCAGTTCTTC. The rearrangement links TRBV30 to TRBJ2-1, with 10 bases lining up with TRBD2. V was clipped by 4 bases and J by 5 bases; unmatched bases: 2. Germline CDR1 reads GTSNPN; CDR2 reads SVGIG (reference sequence). CDR3 size: 13 residues.

Here the CDR3 reads CAISDSPHGYTF. As DNA, the CDR3 is TGTGCCATCAGTGACTCACCCCATGGCTACACCTTC. This sequence joins TRBV10-3 and TRBJ1-2; unclear D gene. The CDR3 contains 12 residues. Germline V gives CDR1 ENHRY, CDR2 SYGVKD. Trimming took off 3 bases at V and 6 bases at J, with 8 bases between the two ends.

This sequence joins TRBV5-1 and TRBJ2-5, with 7 bases fitting TRBD1. The CDR3 extends over 16 amino acids. After removal of 0 bases from V and 3 bases from J, the junction contained 8 bases not matched to a gene. CDR1 SGHRS and CDR2 YFSETQ come from the germline V gene. Here the CDR3 DNA reads TGCGCCAGCAGCTTGGATGCAGGGCAGGGGGAAGAGACCCAGTACTTC. It translates to CASSLDAGQGEETQYF.

This clonotype showed up just once. The V and J genes are TRBV7-2 and TRBJ2-7, with 12 bases lining up with TRBD2. The trim removed 5 bases at V and 7 bases at J, leaving 12 bases unmatched. The CDR3 is 16 amino acids. Looked up from germline, CDR1 is SGHTA and CDR2 is FQGNSA. The CDR3 nucleotides read TGTGCCAGCAGCAACCCGGGACTAGCGGGCCCGGTGGAGCAGTACTTC. Its translation is CASSNPGLAGPVEQYF.

In its sample, this clonotype was seen a few times. The gene calls are TRBV19 and TRBJ2-1, with TRBD1 matching over 8 bases. CDR3 length equals 15 residues. The V and J ends lost 7 bases and 4 bases, in that order; junction bases with no gene match: 9. From germline, CDR1 is LNHDA and CDR2 SQIVND (reference sequence). In DNA, the CDR3 is TGTGCCAGTACTCCAGACAGGGGACGGTACAATGAGCAGTTCTTC. Its protein product is CASTPDRGRYNEQFF.

Written as DNA, the CDR3 is TGTGCCAGCAGCCGGCTGAGGGTGGATGGCTACACCTTC. Its translation: CASSRLRVDGYTF. The chain joins TRBV14 to TRBJ1-2; D remains unclear. Deletions cut 4 bases from V and 6 bases from J, with 12 bases between. Germline V lookup: CDR1 SGHDN, CDR2 FVKESK. The CDR3 is 13 residues long. The full variable domain, its missing parts supplied by reference TRBV14 and TRBJ1-2, is EAGVTQFPSHSVIEKGQTVTLRCDPISGHDNLYWYRRVMGKEIKFLLHFVKESKQDESGMPNNRFLAERTGGTYSTLKVQPAELEDSGVYFCASSRLRVDGYTFGSGTRLTVV.

This clonotype was recorded many times. The rearrangement links TRBV7-7 to TRBJ2-7; no clear D gene. With 1 base removed from V and 0 bases from J, the gap between germline ends came to 10 bases. CDR3 length: 15 residues. Germline CDR1 SSHAT, CDR2 FNYEAQ (reference sequence). Here the CDR3 reads CASSLGLGSSYEQYF. The CDR3 nucleotides read TGTGCCAGCAGCTTAGGTCTCGGATCCTCCTACGAGCAGTACTTC.

Only one count was recorded for this clonotype. The V call is TRBV24-1, the J call TRBJ2-5; D possibly corresponds to TRBD1 (5 bases). V lost 0 bases to trimming and J lost 3 bases, with 16 bases between them. CDR3 length: 17 amino acids. Germline assignment: CDR1 KGHDR and CDR2 SFDVKD. CDR3 sequence (DNA): TGTGCCACCAGTGATTTGGGGATAGGCAGGGCTAAAGAGACCCAGTACTTC. This codes for CATSDLGIGRAKETQYF.

The sample holds a few counts of this clonotype. The chain links TRBV20-1 to TRBJ2-7; D tentatively reads TRBD1 or TRBD2 (5 bases each). This CDR3 is 13 amino acids long. Germline V CDR1 and CDR2: DFQATT, SNEGSKA (reference sequence). Trimming left V 4 bases short and J 2 bases short, with 12 bases between. CDR3 region: CSATPGPPYEQYF. CDR3 sequence (DNA): TGCAGTGCTACGCCGGGACCACCCTACGAGCAGTACTTC.

This chain links TRBV3-1 with TRBJ1-2; D is uncertain. CDR1 and CDR2 (germline): LGHDT, YNNKEL (reference sequence). This CDR3 contains 15 residues. The ends were cut back, 4 bases at V and 0 bases at J, with 12 bases in the middle. In DNA, the CDR3 is TGTGCCAGCAGCCGGCGGAGAGGCACTAACTATGGCTACACCTTC. Translation gives CASSRRRGTNYGYTF.

In its sample, this clonotype was seen many times. The chain employs TRBV5-4 and TRBJ2-1; possible D gene TRBD2, 5 bases. CDR3 length equals 13 residues. V was cut by 0 bases and J by 14 bases, with 15 bases left in between. CDR1 is SGHNT, CDR2 YYREEE, per germline (reference sequence). The CDR3 protein is CASSLDRGSGEFF. CDR3 coding DNA: TGTGCCAGCAGCTTGGACCGAGGTTCCGGGGAGTTCTTC.

The CDR3 DNA is TGCAGTGCAAATCCGGTCGGACAGGGGTACGAGCAGTACTTC. It encodes CSANPVGQGYEQYF. V is TRBV20-1 and J is TRBJ2-7; TRBD1 aligns across 9 bases. This CDR3 comprises 14 residues. The germline CDR1 and CDR2 sequences are DFQATT and SNEGSKA (reference sequence). The J segment lost 4 bases and the V segment lost 6 bases, leaving 10 bases of the junction unmatched.